These 2 T cell receptor beta chains share one sample of origin, sequenced in a study of cytomegalovirus exposure and HLA in healthy donors. Sequencing used immunoSEQ multiplex PCR; TCRdb keeps in-frame clones, though not all of them. The sample has about 98,000 clones, less than 90% seen once; the top ten hold around 6%. Sequences were obtained from PBMCs. Receptor source: a man aged 18-30 years in good health and CMV-seropositive.

The chain is built from TRBV7-8 and TRBJ2-2, with 10 positions matching TRBD1. Per germline, CDR1 SGHVS and CDR2 FQNEAQ. The CDR3 totals 17 residues. The V gene end was trimmed by 5 bases and the J gene end by 0 bases; junction bases not matched to a gene: 6. The CDR3 region is CASSPTGQGTNTGELFF. The CDR3 bases are TGTGCCAGCAGCCCGACGGGACAGGGGACGAACACCGGGGAGCTGTTTTTT.

CDR3 coding DNA: TGTGCCAGCAGTGAAGTTGCGGGAGAACTTTACAATGAGCAGTTCTTC. Translating it yields CASSEVAGELYNEQFF. The rearrangement uses TRBV6-1 and TRBJ2-1; TRBD2 matches 7 bases. Germline loops: CDR1 MNHNS, CDR2 SASEGT. The CDR3 sequence is 16 residues long. Germline trimming cut 1 base from V and 4 bases from J; bases unmatched to any gene: 7.